Listed below are T cell receptor beta chains from one sample, sequenced in a study of blood T cell repertoires in COVID-19. Produced via immunoSEQ multiplex PCR; TCRdb's table is partial and in-frame only. Counted here are around 76,000 clones, approximately 90% occurring once; the ten biggest clones make up just under 0.6%. The sequencing sample was made of peripheral blood. These receptors all come from a man aged 60-69 years with acute or convalescent COVID-19. The CDR3 runs from the conserved cysteine through the conserved F or W. A D gene is named only where the DNA matches it firmly. Rows may omit the clone size; those that give it use once, few, many or a size class.

size | J | D | V | DNA | CDR3
. | TRBJ1-6 | . | TRBV28 | TGTGCCAGCAGTTCTATTGGACAGTTAAATTCACCCCTCCACTTT | CASSSIGQLNSPLHF
few | TRBJ2-3 | TRBD2 | TRBV19 | TGTGCCAGTAGTACCAGACTAGCGGGGGGAACAGATACGCAGTATTTT | CASSTRLAGGTDTQYF
. | TRBJ2-3 | TRBD2 | TRBV9 | TGTGCCAGCAGCGTAGAAGGTAGCGGGGTCACAGATACGCAGTATTTT | CASSVEGSGVTDTQYF
. | TRBJ2-5 | TRBD1 | TRBV5-1 | TGCGCCAGCAGCTTTAACAGGGGCTGGGAGACCCAGTACTTC | CASSFNRGWETQYF
. | TRBJ2-3 | TRBD1 | TRBV27 | TGTGCCAGCAGCCCGGACAGGGGAAGGGATACGCAGTATTTT | CASSPDRGRDTQYF
. | TRBJ2-7 | TRBD1 | TRBV24-1 | TGTGCCACCAGTGAAACCGGGACAGCCAACTCCGAGCAGTACTTC | CATSETGTANSEQYF
. | TRBJ2-3 | TRBD2 | TRBV11-1 | TGTGCCAGCAGCCAGGGACTAGCGGCCCCCACGGATACGCAGTATTTT | CASSQGLAAPTDTQYF
medium-sized | TRBJ2-4 | TRBD1 | TRBV19 | TGTGCCAGTAGGACAGGGGGCAGGAACATTCAGTACTTC | CASRTGGRNIQYF
. | TRBJ1-1 | . | TRBV28 | TGTGCCAGCAGTTTCGGAGGGGAAGCTTTCTTT | CASSFGGEAFF
. | TRBJ2-7 | TRBD1 | TRBV5-1 | TGCGCCAGCAGCTTTCGGGACAGCTTCTACGAGCAGTACTTC | CASSFRDSFYEQYF
. | TRBJ2-5 | . | TRBV28 | TGTGCCAGCAGTTTAGGGAGGGGGGCGCGGGTGGAGACCCAGTACTTC | CASSLGRGARVETQYF
. | TRBJ2-3 | . | TRBV5-1 | TGCGCCAGCTGCGTCGGGACACGCGCAGATACGCAGTATTTT | CASCVGTRADTQYF
. | TRBJ2-1 | TRBD2 | TRBV25-1 | TGTGCCAGCAGGACTAGCGGTTACAATGAGCAGTTCTTC | CASRTSGYNEQFF
few | TRBJ2-1 | . | TRBV7-6 | TGTGCCAGCAGTGTGGGGGGAAAGATAGGCAATGAGCAGTTCTTC | CASSVGGKIGNEQFF
. | TRBJ1-2 | . | TRBV6-5 | TGTGCCAGCAGTCGGACTGCTAACTATGGCTACACCTTC | CASSRTANYGYTF
. | TRBJ1-2 | . | TRBV5-1 | TGCGCCAGCAGCTTGGCCGAAGCCTATGGCTACACCTTC | CASSLAEAYGYTF
. | TRBJ2-3 | . | TRBV6-4 | TGTGCCAGCAGTGACTCGGCGGCAGGCACAGATACGCAGTATTTT | CASSDSAAGTDTQYF
once | TRBJ1-5 | . | TRBV19 | TGTGCCAGTAACCTCAGGGGTAGCAATCAGCCCCAGCATTTT | CASNLRGSNQPQHF
. | TRBJ2-5 | TRBD2 | TRBV18 | TGTGCCAGCTCACCACCTCGGACTAGCGGGATTGAGACCCAGTACTTC | CASSPPRTSGIETQYF
. | TRBJ1-5 | TRBD1 | TRBV29-1 | TGCAGCGGGCTCACAGGGGACGCATACGAGTATTTT | CSGLTGDAYEYF
. | TRBJ2-7 | TRBD1 | TRBV6-4 | TGTGCCAGCAGTGAATTAGGACAGGGATCCTACGAGCAGTACTTC | CASSELGQGSYEQYF
. | TRBJ2-3 | . | TRBV5-1 | TGCGCCAGTAGGGCCCAGGGCGCAGATACGCAGTATTTT | CASRAQGADTQYF
. | TRBJ1-1 | . | TRBV3-1/TRBV3-2 | TGTGCCAGCAGCCATATGGGGCTGAACACTGAAGCTTTCTTT | CASSHMGLNTEAFF
. | TRBJ1-2 | . | TRBV20-1 | TGCAGTGCTAGTCCCCTTGGGGGGAACTATGGCTACACCTTC | CSASPLGGNYGYTF
. | TRBJ1-1 | . | TRBV18 | TGTGCCAGCTCACAAGGACAGCTGAACACTGAAGCTTTCTTT | CASSQGQLNTEAFF
. | TRBJ1-1 | TRBD1 | TRBV5-1 | TGCGCCAGCAGCACGGGACAGACCTCTGGCACTGAAGCTTTCTTT | CASSTGQTSGTEAFF
. | TRBJ2-7 | . | TRBV10-3 | TGTGCCATCAGTGATGTGAGCGGATCAATCTACGAGCAGTACTTC | CAISDVSGSIYEQYF
. | TRBJ1-2 | TRBD1 | TRBV30 | TGTGCCTGGAGCGTTGACAGGGCGGCTGGCTACACCTTC | CAWSVDRAAGYTF